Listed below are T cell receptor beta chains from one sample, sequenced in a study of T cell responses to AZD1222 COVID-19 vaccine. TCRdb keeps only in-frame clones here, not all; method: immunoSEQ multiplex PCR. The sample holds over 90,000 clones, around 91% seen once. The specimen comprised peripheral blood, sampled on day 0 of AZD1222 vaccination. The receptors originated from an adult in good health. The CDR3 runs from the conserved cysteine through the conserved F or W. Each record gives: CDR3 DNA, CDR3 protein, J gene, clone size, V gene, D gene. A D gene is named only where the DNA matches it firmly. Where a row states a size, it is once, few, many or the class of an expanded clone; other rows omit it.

CDR3nt: TGCAGCGTGCGGGCAGGGCGCACAGATACGCAGTATTTT
CDR3aa: CSVRAGRTDTQYF
j_gene: TRBJ2-3
abundance: -
v_gene: TRBV29-1
d_gene: -

CDR3nt: TGTGCCAGCAGCCTTGACAGGGGTTCGGGAAACACCATATATTTT
CDR3aa: CASSLDRGSGNTIYF
j_gene: TRBJ1-3
abundance: -
v_gene: TRBV28
d_gene: TRBD1

CDR3nt: TGTGCCAGCAGTTTGGACAGGCAAAACTATGGCTACACCTTC
CDR3aa: CASSLDRQNYGYTF
j_gene: TRBJ1-2
abundance: -
v_gene: TRBV6-6
d_gene: TRBD1

CDR3nt: TGCGCCAGTCAACCCGGACGGGCTAACTATGGCTACACCTTC
CDR3aa: CASQPGRANYGYTF
j_gene: TRBJ1-2
abundance: few
v_gene: TRBV4-1
d_gene: -

CDR3nt: TGTGCCAGCAGTCGACTTGGCGGGGAGCTGTTTTTT
CDR3aa: CASSRLGGELFF
j_gene: TRBJ2-2
abundance: -
v_gene: TRBV12-3/TRBV12-4
d_gene: -

CDR3nt: TGTGCCAGCAGCTTGGAGTGGGTACTAATAGACAATGAGCAGTTCTTC
CDR3aa: CASSLEWVLIDNEQFF
j_gene: TRBJ2-1
abundance: -
v_gene: TRBV5-6
d_gene: -

CDR3nt: TGTGCCTGGAGACAAGCGTGGGGGGGCGGCACTGAAGCTTTCTTT
CDR3aa: CAWRQAWGGGTEAFF
j_gene: TRBJ1-1
abundance: -
v_gene: TRBV30
d_gene: -

CDR3nt: TGTGCCAGCCTGGGACCCCCGGACACCGGGGAGCTGTTTTTT
CDR3aa: CASLGPPDTGELFF
j_gene: TRBJ2-2
abundance: -
v_gene: TRBV19
d_gene: -

CDR3nt: TGTGCCAGCAGCAAGGGGACTAGCGGGCTTGGGCAGTACTTC
CDR3aa: CASSKGTSGLGQYF
j_gene: TRBJ2-7
abundance: -
v_gene: TRBV5-4
d_gene: TRBD2

CDR3nt: TGTGCCAGCAGCCGCGCGGGCGGGGGAGTCCTGGACTATGGCTACACCTTC
CDR3aa: CASSRAGGGVLDYGYTF
j_gene: TRBJ1-2
abundance: once
v_gene: TRBV27
d_gene: -

CDR3nt: TGTGCCAGCATTTCTCTAGGCGTCGCTCCTTATGGCTACACCTTC
CDR3aa: CASISLGVAPYGYTF
j_gene: TRBJ1-2
abundance: -
v_gene: TRBV28
d_gene: -

CDR3nt: TGTGCCTGGAGTGTCCTAGGATCGGGTGAAAAACTGTTTTTT
CDR3aa: CAWSVLGSGEKLFF
j_gene: TRBJ1-4
abundance: -
v_gene: TRBV30
d_gene: -

CDR3nt: TGCGCCAGCAGCTTGGTGCGGACAGGGGGCGTCTATGGCTACACCTTC
CDR3aa: CASSLVRTGGVYGYTF
j_gene: TRBJ1-2
abundance: -
v_gene: TRBV5-1
d_gene: TRBD1

CDR3nt: TGTGCCACCAGTGATCCCCGGGACACCGAAGAGACCCAGTACTTC
CDR3aa: CATSDPRDTEETQYF
j_gene: TRBJ2-5
abundance: -
v_gene: TRBV24-1
d_gene: -

CDR3nt: TGTGCCAGTAACCCAGGGGCTGGAAACACCATATATTTT
CDR3aa: CASNPGAGNTIYF
j_gene: TRBJ1-3
abundance: -
v_gene: TRBV19
d_gene: -

CDR3nt: TGTGCCTGGAGTGTAGAGGGCCGGCAGCCCCAGCATTTT
CDR3aa: CAWSVEGRQPQHF
j_gene: TRBJ1-5
abundance: -
v_gene: TRBV30
d_gene: -

CDR3nt: TGTGCCAGCAGCGCAGGACCGTCCGGGACAGGGTCCGGGGAGCTGTTTTTT
CDR3aa: CASSAGPSGTGSGELFF
j_gene: TRBJ2-2
abundance: few
v_gene: TRBV9
d_gene: TRBD1

CDR3nt: TGTGCCAGCAGCTCGCTTTTCTGGGACACCATATATTTT
CDR3aa: CASSSLFWDTIYF
j_gene: TRBJ1-3
abundance: -
v_gene: TRBV5-6
d_gene: -

CDR3nt: TGTGCCAGCAGCCGAATCTCCTCGGCGAACGAGCAGTACTTC
CDR3aa: CASSRISSANEQYF
j_gene: TRBJ2-7
abundance: -
v_gene: TRBV3-1/TRBV3-2
d_gene: -

CDR3nt: TGCAGCGTTGTCCAGAACATGAACACTGAAGCTTTCTTT
CDR3aa: CSVVQNMNTEAFF
j_gene: TRBJ1-1
abundance: -
v_gene: TRBV29-1
d_gene: -

CDR3nt: TGTGCCAGCAGTTCTTGGTTTCAGGAGCAGTACTTC
CDR3aa: CASSSWFQEQYF
j_gene: TRBJ2-7
abundance: -
v_gene: TRBV12-3/TRBV12-4
d_gene: -

CDR3nt: TGTGCCAGCAGCCAAGCCGGGACAGGGGTAGCCTACGAGCAGTACTTC
CDR3aa: CASSQAGTGVAYEQYF
j_gene: TRBJ2-7
abundance: -
v_gene: TRBV7-8
d_gene: TRBD1

CDR3nt: TGCGCCAGCAGCTTGGGGGCTAGCGGTGGTGAGCAGTTCTTC
CDR3aa: CASSLGASGGEQFF
j_gene: TRBJ2-1
abundance: -
v_gene: TRBV5-1
d_gene: TRBD2

CDR3nt: TGTGCCAGCTCACCCATTCCTGGGGAGGGCTATGGCTACACCTTC
CDR3aa: CASSPIPGEGYGYTF
j_gene: TRBJ1-2
abundance: -
v_gene: TRBV18
d_gene: -

CDR3nt: TGTGCCAGCAGCTTTGGGCCCGGGGGGGCGGAGACCCAGTACTTC
CDR3aa: CASSFGPGGAETQYF
j_gene: TRBJ2-5
abundance: -
v_gene: TRBV7-9
d_gene: TRBD2

CDR3nt: TGTGCCAGCAGCGCCCGACAGGCTGCTGGCTACACCTTC
CDR3aa: CASSARQAAGYTF
j_gene: TRBJ1-2
abundance: few
v_gene: TRBV7-2
d_gene: -

CDR3nt: TGTGCCAGCAGTTCGATGGTCTCTGAAGCTTTCTTT
CDR3aa: CASSSMVSEAFF
j_gene: TRBJ1-1
abundance: once
v_gene: TRBV12-3/TRBV12-4
d_gene: -

CDR3nt: TGCGCCAGCAGCCGCGGGGCAGGCGACGTGGTAGCCTCTGGAAACACCATATATTTT
CDR3aa: CASSRGAGDVVASGNTIYF
j_gene: TRBJ1-3
abundance: -
v_gene: TRBV5-1
d_gene: -

CDR3nt: TGCGCCAGCAGTACCGAGGCTGGGACACTTTACAATGAGCAGTTCTTC
CDR3aa: CASSTEAGTLYNEQFF
j_gene: TRBJ2-1
abundance: -
v_gene: TRBV4-1
d_gene: -

CDR3nt: TGCGCCAGCAGCCAATTCTGGCTGGGCAATCAGCCCCAGCATTTT
CDR3aa: CASSQFWLGNQPQHF
j_gene: TRBJ1-5
abundance: -
v_gene: TRBV4-3
d_gene: -

CDR3nt: TGTGCCAGCAGCAAAGTGCGACAGACAAATTCACCCCTCCACTTT
CDR3aa: CASSKVRQTNSPLHF
j_gene: TRBJ1-6
abundance: -
v_gene: TRBV21-1
d_gene: -

CDR3nt: TGTGCCAGCAGCAAACAGGGGGCTGGCTACACCTTC
CDR3aa: CASSKQGAGYTF
j_gene: TRBJ1-2
abundance: -
v_gene: TRBV6-5
d_gene: TRBD1

CDR3nt: TGTGCCAGCTCACCAGGGCAGGGGGCGAATGGCTACACCTTC
CDR3aa: CASSPGQGANGYTF
j_gene: TRBJ1-2
abundance: -
v_gene: TRBV18
d_gene: TRBD1

CDR3nt: TGTGCCAGCAGCCAAGGTGGTAACACCGGGGAGCTGTTTTTT
CDR3aa: CASSQGGNTGELFF
j_gene: TRBJ2-2
abundance: -
v_gene: TRBV3-1/TRBV3-2
d_gene: -

CDR3nt: TGTGCCGGCGGACAGGGCGGGGGTAAATGGGGTGAAGCTTTCTTT
CDR3aa: CAGGQGGGKWGEAFF
j_gene: TRBJ1-1
abundance: -
v_gene: TRBV30
d_gene: TRBD1

CDR3nt: TGTGCCAGCAGCTTAGTTCCAGGCAATGAGCAGTTCTTC
CDR3aa: CASSLVPGNEQFF
j_gene: TRBJ2-1
abundance: -
v_gene: TRBV7-6
d_gene: -

CDR3nt: TGTGCCAGTAAGGTGGCGGGGGGGCCCTACGAGCAGTACTTC
CDR3aa: CASKVAGGPYEQYF
j_gene: TRBJ2-7
abundance: -
v_gene: TRBV19
d_gene: TRBD2

CDR3nt: TGTGCCTCTCAACTCGGGGAAAATTATGGCTACACCTTC
CDR3aa: CASQLGENYGYTF
j_gene: TRBJ1-2
abundance: once
v_gene: TRBV6-5
d_gene: -

CDR3nt: TGTGCCAGCAGTGGCACCGGGACAGGGCCCTACGAGCAGTACTTC
CDR3aa: CASSGTGTGPYEQYF
j_gene: TRBJ2-7
abundance: once
v_gene: TRBV28
d_gene: TRBD1

CDR3nt: TGTGCCAGCAGCTTAGGAGGACTTGTGGGCATGAACACTGAAGCTTTCTTT
CDR3aa: CASSLGGLVGMNTEAFF
j_gene: TRBJ1-1
abundance: -
v_gene: TRBV13
d_gene: -

CDR3nt: TGTGCCAGCAGTAAGAACATGGGCACTGAAGCTTTCTTT
CDR3aa: CASSKNMGTEAFF
j_gene: TRBJ1-1
abundance: -
v_gene: TRBV2
d_gene: -

CDR3nt: TGTGCCAGCAGCTATAGTGGCTACACCTTC
CDR3aa: CASSYSGYTF
j_gene: TRBJ1-2
abundance: -
v_gene: TRBV11-1
d_gene: -

CDR3nt: TGTGCCAGCAGCTTAAAGAGTACCGGGTATGGCTACACCTTC
CDR3aa: CASSLKSTGYGYTF
j_gene: TRBJ1-2
abundance: -
v_gene: TRBV11-3
d_gene: -

CDR3nt: TGTGCCATCAGGCCGGGACAGGGAGATGGCTACACCTTC
CDR3aa: CAIRPGQGDGYTF
j_gene: TRBJ1-2
abundance: -
v_gene: TRBV10-3
d_gene: TRBD1

CDR3nt: TGTGCCATCAGTGAGGCGACTACCGGGACAGCCCCTGAAGCTTTCTTT
CDR3aa: CAISEATTGTAPEAFF
j_gene: TRBJ1-1
abundance: -
v_gene: TRBV10-3
d_gene: TRBD1

CDR3nt: TGTGCCAGCAGCCAAGTGCTAGCGGGGGTATCGGGGGAGCTGTTTTTT
CDR3aa: CASSQVLAGVSGELFF
j_gene: TRBJ2-2
abundance: -
v_gene: TRBV4-2
d_gene: TRBD2

CDR3nt: TGTGCCAGCAGTTGGATAGCGGGGGACTCCTACGAGCAGTACTTC
CDR3aa: CASSWIAGDSYEQYF
j_gene: TRBJ2-7
abundance: -
v_gene: TRBV27
d_gene: TRBD2

CDR3nt: TGTGCCAGCAGCTTAGAGACCGTCGTGGACACTGAAGCTTTCTTT
CDR3aa: CASSLETVVDTEAFF
j_gene: TRBJ1-1
abundance: -
v_gene: TRBV11-1
d_gene: -

CDR3nt: TGTGCCTGGAGTGGTTTAGGGGCGGATAATGAAAAACTGTTTTTT
CDR3aa: CAWSGLGADNEKLFF
j_gene: TRBJ1-4
abundance: few
v_gene: TRBV30
d_gene: -

CDR3nt: TGTGCCAGCACCGTCGAATTGGCAGGCCGAAAGTACTTC
CDR3aa: CASTVELAGRKYF
j_gene: TRBJ2-7
abundance: -
v_gene: TRBV5-8
d_gene: -

CDR3nt: TGTGCCAGTACCTCGTCGGGCAATCAGCCCCAGCATTTT
CDR3aa: CASTSSGNQPQHF
j_gene: TRBJ1-5
abundance: -
v_gene: TRBV19
d_gene: -

CDR3nt: TGTGCCTGGAGTGCTGGACAGCGGAATTCACCCCTCCACTTT
CDR3aa: CAWSAGQRNSPLHF
j_gene: TRBJ1-6
abundance: -
v_gene: TRBV30
d_gene: -

CDR3nt: TGTGCCAGCAGCTTAGGGGCAGTTAATGAAAAACTGTTTTTT
CDR3aa: CASSLGAVNEKLFF
j_gene: TRBJ1-4
abundance: few
v_gene: TRBV7-6
d_gene: -

CDR3nt: TGTGCCAGCAGTTCCGTGGGTGGGTACGAGCAGTACTTC
CDR3aa: CASSSVGGYEQYF
j_gene: TRBJ2-7
abundance: -
v_gene: TRBV6-2/TRBV6-3
d_gene: -

CDR3nt: TGTGCCAGCAGTTTGCACCTACCGAGAGGGCACGAGCAGTACTTC
CDR3aa: CASSLHLPRGHEQYF
j_gene: TRBJ2-7
abundance: -
v_gene: TRBV28
d_gene: -

CDR3nt: TGTGCCAGCAGCCTTGGCGGGGGGGCCCACGAGCAGTACTTC
CDR3aa: CASSLGGGAHEQYF
j_gene: TRBJ2-7
abundance: few
v_gene: TRBV3-1/TRBV3-2
d_gene: TRBD2

CDR3nt: TGTGCCAGCAGCAACGACAGGGAAAGACAGTACTTC
CDR3aa: CASSNDRERQYF
j_gene: TRBJ2-7
abundance: -
v_gene: TRBV6-5
d_gene: TRBD1